The T cell receptor (beta chain) under discussion was sequenced for a study of blood T cell repertoires in COVID-19. Study-wide context: Sites in the United States, Italy and Spain provided acute and convalescent COVID-19 samples. In each case, the material was cDNA or gDNA derived from T cells, B-cell-depleted T cells, or PBMCs.

The count of this clone is one. As processed by the authors: Amplification of reference gene primers was used by the study to estimate nucleated cell counts. Generated by immunoSEQ multiplex PCR, the TCRdb table keeps only in-frame clones and is missing some. The D gene and trimming were derived from the DNA, and the V and J assignments and clone size from that table. This table has a few hundred thousand clones, approximately 87% appearing once. The sample taken for sequencing was peripheral blood. The clonotype originates from a human donor in a cohort sampled during active COVID-19.

The CDR3 reads CASSLSGFDTGELFF. In DNA form, the CDR3 reads TGTGCCAGCAGCTTATCGGGTTTTGACACCGGGGAGCTGTTTTTT. This chain links TRBV7-3 with TRBJ2-2, with D hard to call. Per germline, CDR1 SGHTA and CDR2 FQGTGA. The CDR3 consists of 15 residues. V was trimmed by 2 bases and J by 3 bases, leaving 10 bases between them.